These T cell receptor beta chains were read from a single sample in a study of siplizumab effects on memory and regulatory T cells. TCRdb keeps only in-frame clones here, not all; method: immunoSEQ multiplex PCR. The table lists some 100,000 clones, 92% of them singletons. The specimen was Tregs sorted from blood. These TCRs come from a human donor in good health. Each CDR3 is given with its conserved first and last residue. D genes are given only for firm matches. Part of the rows lack a size; the others show once, few, many or a class for expanded clones.

TRBV5-1	.	TRBJ2-7	.	TGCGCCAGCAGCTTCTGGGCAGGGTACGAGCAGTACTTC	CASSFWAGYEQYF
TRBV7-9	.	TRBJ2-5	.	TGTGCCAGCAGCTTAGGCACCACGGGTTGGAGGGAGACCCAGTACTTC	CASSLGTTGWRETQYF
TRBV20-1	.	TRBJ2-7	.	TGCAGTGCCGGGGACTCGGCCGAGCAGTACTTC	CSAGDSAEQYF
TRBV15	TRBD2	TRBJ2-5	.	TGTGCCACCAGCGGGGTACTAGCGGGAGTAGAGACCCAGTACTTC	CATSGVLAGVETQYF
TRBV6-5	TRBD1	TRBJ2-4	once	TGTGCCAGCAGCCGTGGGAAAGACAGGGGGCCCGAGTACTTC	CASSRGKDRGPEYF
TRBV10-3	TRBD1	TRBJ1-6	.	TGTGCTACTCGAACGGGACAGGGGGTCTATAATTCACCCCTCCACTTT	CATRTGQGVYNSPLHF
TRBV9	TRBD2	TRBJ2-7	.	TGTGCCAGCAGCGCCCGAGCACTAGCGGGAGTCTACGAGCAGTACTTC	CASSARALAGVYEQYF
TRBV29-1	.	TRBJ1-4	.	TGCAGCGTTGCTGGGGGGTCAACTAATGAAAAACTGTTTTTT	CSVAGGSTNEKLFF
TRBV19	.	TRBJ2-1	.	TGTGCCAGTAGTGTCGGGACGAAGAGCTCCTACAATGAGCAGTTCTTC	CASSVGTKSSYNEQFF
TRBV7-2	.	TRBJ1-1	once	TGTGCCAGCAGCTTAGCCGGGGTCACTGAAGCTTTCTTT	CASSLAGVTEAFF
TRBV12-5	.	TRBJ2-1	.	TGTGCTAGTGGTTTGCGATCGGATGAGCAGTTCTTC	CASGLRSDEQFF
TRBV6-1	.	TRBJ1-2	.	TGTGCCAGCACCCAACAGCAGAACTATGGCTACACCTTC	CASTQQQNYGYTF
TRBV5-1	TRBD2	TRBJ2-5	.	TGCGCCAGCAGTAGTAGCGGGGCCCAAGAGACCCAGTACTTC	CASSSSGAQETQYF
TRBV7-2	TRBD2	TRBJ2-7	.	TGTGCCAGCAGCCTAACCTTGACTAGCGGGTACGAGCAGTACTTC	CASSLTLTSGYEQYF
TRBV11-2	.	TRBJ2-5	.	TGTGCCAGCAGCTTAGACAGTCAAGAGACCCAGTACTTC	CASSLDSQETQYF
TRBV5-1	TRBD1	TRBJ2-1	.	TGCGCCAGCAGCTTGGATGGCAGGGGGAACAATGAGCAGTTCTTC	CASSLDGRGNNEQFF
TRBV10-3	.	TRBJ2-7	.	TGTGCCGGAGCCGGGACTTCCTCCTACGAGCAGTACTTC	CAGAGTSSYEQYF
TRBV9	.	TRBJ1-3	.	TGTGCCAGCAGCGTAGCGCCTGATGGAAACACCATATATTTT	CASSVAPDGNTIYF
TRBV10-2	.	TRBJ1-1	.	TGCGCCAGCAGTGACGGGGGAACAAACACTGAAGCTTTCTTT	CASSDGGTNTEAFF
TRBV7-2	TRBD1	TRBJ2-7	.	TGTGCCAGCAGCTTTTCCGGGACAGGGGCATACGAGCAGTACTTC	CASSFSGTGAYEQYF
TRBV7-9	TRBD1	TRBJ1-2	.	TGTGCCAGCAGCTTGGGACAGACCGGAGGCTATGGCTACACCTTC	CASSLGQTGGYGYTF
TRBV5-1	.	TRBJ2-1	.	TGCGCCAGCTGGCTGGACCCCAACAATGAGCAGTTCTTC	CASWLDPNNEQFF
TRBV18	.	TRBJ2-6	.	TGTGCCAGCTCACCATCAGGGACTGGGGCCAACGTCCTGACTTTC	CASSPSGTGANVLTF
TRBV18	TRBD1	TRBJ1-2	.	TGTGCCAGCTCACCGGGGGCAGGGGGCTATGGCTACACCTTC	CASSPGAGGYGYTF
TRBV27	TRBD1	TRBJ1-2	.	TGTGCCAGCAGTCCAAGACAGGGACTTGGCTATGGCTACACCTTC	CASSPRQGLGYGYTF
TRBV11-2	.	TRBJ2-3	.	TGTGCCAGCAGCTTAGATCGGATAGATACGCAGTATTTT	CASSLDRIDTQYF
TRBV6-1	.	TRBJ1-5	.	TGTGCCAGCAGTGATGTACAGGGTGTTAGGCCCCAGCATTTT	CASSDVQGVRPQHF
TRBV29-1	.	TRBJ2-1	.	TGCAGCGGGGGGGCAAGCTCCTACAATGAGCAGTTCTTC	CSGGASSYNEQFF
TRBV10-3	.	TRBJ2-5	.	TGTGCCACCAGTCCCGGGGTTCAAGGGGAGACCCAGTACTTC	CATSPGVQGETQYF
TRBV28	.	TRBJ1-5	.	TGTGCCAGCAGCCTAGATTCCGGTGTAGATAGCAATCAGCCCCAGCATTTT	CASSLDSGVDSNQPQHF
TRBV18	.	TRBJ1-3	.	TGTGCCAGCTCACCGGCGGGAAACACCATATATTTT	CASSPAGNTIYF
TRBV7-2	TRBD2	TRBJ2-7	.	TGTGCCAGCAGCTTGGGACTAGTGCCCTACGAGCAGTACTTC	CASSLGLVPYEQYF
TRBV19	TRBD1	TRBJ1-2	.	TGTGCCAGTAGTACTTGGACAGGGGCACATGGCTACACCTTC	CASSTWTGAHGYTF
TRBV5-1	.	TRBJ2-3	.	TGCGCCAGCAGCTTGGCCTCAGGGACCGGAGATACGCAGTATTTT	CASSLASGTGDTQYF
TRBV19	.	TRBJ2-3	.	TGTGCCAGTACCCCGTCCAAGGAGACAGATACGCAGTATTTT	CASTPSKETDTQYF
TRBV6-5	.	TRBJ1-2	once	TGTGCCAGCATTTCACCGGGACGCCAAAGCACCTTC	CASISPGRQSTF
TRBV7-2	TRBD2	TRBJ2-3	.	TGTGCCAGCACCTTAGCGGGGGTGAGCACAGATACGCAGTATTTT	CASTLAGVSTDTQYF
TRBV20-1	.	TRBJ1-2	once	TGCAGTGCTAGATTATATGGCTACACCTTC	CSARLYGYTF
TRBV7-9	.	TRBJ1-3	.	TGTGCCAGCAGGTTAAGGGCTGGAAACACCATATATTTT	CASRLRAGNTIYF
TRBV19	.	TRBJ2-5	.	TGTGCCAGTAGTCTTTCGACAGGCCTATCTCAAGAGACCCAGTACTTC	CASSLSTGLSQETQYF
TRBV14	.	TRBJ2-2	.	TGTGCCAGCAGCCACTCGCCTGGGGAGCTGTTTTTT	CASSHSPGELFF
TRBV10-3	TRBD2	TRBJ2-7	.	TGTGCCATCAGTGAGAGATTAGCGGGAGGGCCGTACGAGCAGTACTTC	CAISERLAGGPYEQYF
TRBV6-6	.	TRBJ1-5	.	TGTGCCAGCGGACCTAGGTATCAGCCCCAGCATTTT	CASGPRYQPQHF
TRBV19	TRBD1	TRBJ1-2	.	TGTGCCAGTAGTATTCGGACAGGGGGCTACTATGGCTACACCTTC	CASSIRTGGYYGYTF